This T cell receptor (beta chain) was identified during a study of OX40 agonist ivuxolimab in advanced cancers. Findings and caveats of the study: CD4+ and CD8+ T cells in blood underwent clonal expansion by week 6 at 0.1 to 3.0 mg/kg.

CDR3 length: 17 amino acids. V was trimmed by 3 bases and J by 0 bases, leaving 17 bases between them. Germline V gene lookup returns CDR1 MDHEN and CDR2 SYDVKM. Comment on this clone: Its antigen is not known.

The table came from immunoSEQ multiplex PCR; TCRdb's copy has only in-frame clones and leaves some out. The sample lists tens of thousands of clones, 88% occurring once. This specimen was CD4+ or CD8+ T cells sorted from blood, taken in a trial of the OX40 agonist ivuxolimab. J is TRBJ2-5 and V is TRBV28; tentative D call: TRBD2 (5 bases). The origin of this receptor is an adult with an advanced solid tumor such as melanoma, head and neck, liver or kidney cancer. In DNA, the CDR3 is TGTGCCAGCAGTTTTGGCCTGGAACCCGGGGACCAAGAGACCCAGTACTTC. It specifies CASSFGLEPGDQETQYF.